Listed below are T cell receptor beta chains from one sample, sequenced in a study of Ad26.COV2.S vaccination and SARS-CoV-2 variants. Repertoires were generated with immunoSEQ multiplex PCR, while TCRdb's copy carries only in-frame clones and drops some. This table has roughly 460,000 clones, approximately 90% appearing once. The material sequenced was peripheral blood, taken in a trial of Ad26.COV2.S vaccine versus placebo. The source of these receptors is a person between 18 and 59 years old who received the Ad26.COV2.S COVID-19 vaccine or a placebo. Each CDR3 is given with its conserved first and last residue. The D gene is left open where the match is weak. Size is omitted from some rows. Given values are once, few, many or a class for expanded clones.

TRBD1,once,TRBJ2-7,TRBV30,TGTGCCTGGAGCAGGGGGTGGGCCTACGAGCAGTACTTC,CAWSRGWAYEQYF
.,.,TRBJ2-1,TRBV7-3,TGTGCCAGCAGCCCGGGCCACCAGAGCTCCTACAATGAGCAGTTCTTC,CASSPGHQSSYNEQFF
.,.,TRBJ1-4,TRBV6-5,TGTGCCAGCAGTTACAGTGGGGGGGCGACTAATGAAAAACTGTTTTTT,CASSYSGGATNEKLFF
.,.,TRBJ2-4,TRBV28,TGTGCCAGCATTGGCACCGGATACACCAAAAACATTCAGTACTTC,CASIGTGYTKNIQYF
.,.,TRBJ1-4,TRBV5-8,TGTGCCAGCAGCTTGGTTTTCCTTGCGGGGGAAAAACTGTTTTTT,CASSLVFLAGEKLFF
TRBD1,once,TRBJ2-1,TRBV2,TGTGCCAGCAGTGGTGGACAGGGTGTGCAGTTCTTC,CASSGGQGVQFF
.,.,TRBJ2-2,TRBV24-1,TGTGCCACCAGTGATTACACCGGGGAGCTGTTTTTT,CATSDYTGELFF
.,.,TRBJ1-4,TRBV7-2,TGTGCCAGCAGCTTTTCCCCGGGACGCGAGGAAAAACTGTTTTTT,CASSFSPGREEKLFF
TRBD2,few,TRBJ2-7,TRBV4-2,TGTGCCAGCAGGGAATTTGAGGGGAGGGGCAACGAGCAGTACTTC,CASREFEGRGNEQYF
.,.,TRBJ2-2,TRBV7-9,TGTGCCAGCCTTGGCACCGGGGAGCTGTTTTTT,CASLGTGELFF
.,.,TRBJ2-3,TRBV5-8,TGTGCCAGCAGCTTGGGGGGGGGCGAAAGCACAGATACGCAGTATTTT,CASSLGGGESTDTQYF
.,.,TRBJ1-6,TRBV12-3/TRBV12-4,TGTGCCAGCAATCTACAGAATTCACCCCTCCACTTT,CASNLQNSPLHF
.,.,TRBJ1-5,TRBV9,TGTGCCAGCAGCAGAAGCGGAAATCAGCCCCAGCATTTT,CASSRSGNQPQHF
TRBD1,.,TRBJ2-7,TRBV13,TGTGCCAGCAGCCCTACAACAAAGACAGGGGAAACCTACGAGCAGTACTTC,CASSPTTKTGETYEQYF
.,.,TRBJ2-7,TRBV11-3,TGTGCCAGCAGCTCGGGACCACTCGGCGAGCAGTACTTC,CASSSGPLGEQYF
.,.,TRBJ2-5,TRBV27,TGTGCCAGCAGTCCTAGCGTTACACAGACCCAGTACTTC,CASSPSVTQTQYF
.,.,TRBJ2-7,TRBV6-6,TGTGCCAGCAGTCTCGACGGGTCCTACGAGCAGTACTTC,CASSLDGSYEQYF
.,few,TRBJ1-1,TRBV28,TGTGCCAGCAGTTTATCCCTGAACACTGAAGCTTTCTTT,CASSLSLNTEAFF
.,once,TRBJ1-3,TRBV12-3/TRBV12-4,TGTGCCAGCAGTTTTCGATCTGGAAACACCATATATTTT,CASSFRSGNTIYF
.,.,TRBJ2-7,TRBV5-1,TGCGCCAGCAGCTTGGATACGGGAAGCTCCTACGAGCAGTACTTC,CASSLDTGSSYEQYF
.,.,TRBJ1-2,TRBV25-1,TGTGCCAGCAGTTCCCCGGGGCCCTATGGCTACACCTTC,CASSSPGPYGYTF
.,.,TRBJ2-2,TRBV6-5,TGTGCCAGCAGAACCGGAGGGCCGGGCGGGGAGCTGTTTTTT,CASRTGGPGGELFF
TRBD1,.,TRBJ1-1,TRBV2,TGTGCCATCACAGGGGAATCGCCGGGTGAAGCTTTCTTT,CAITGESPGEAFF
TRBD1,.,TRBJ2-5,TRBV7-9,TGTGCCAGCAGCTTAGTGACAGGGTCAGAGACCCAGTACTTC,CASSLVTGSETQYF
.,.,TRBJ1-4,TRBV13,TGTGCCAGCAGCCCAGTAGGGGAGGCTAATGAAAAACTGTTTTTT,CASSPVGEANEKLFF
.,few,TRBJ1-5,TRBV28,TGTGCCAGCAGGGTCGATGGCAATCAGCCCCAGCATTTT,CASRVDGNQPQHF
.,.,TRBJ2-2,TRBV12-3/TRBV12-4,TGTGCCAGCAGTCTCGGTCGGGGCGGGGAGCTGTTTTTT,CASSLGRGGELFF
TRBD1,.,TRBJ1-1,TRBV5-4,TGTGCCAGCAGCGAACCGGGACAGGGGTTGAACACTGAAGCTTTCTTT,CASSEPGQGLNTEAFF
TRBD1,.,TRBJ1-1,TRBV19,TGTGCCAGTACTACGACAGGGTACACTGAAGCTTTCTTT,CASTTTGYTEAFF
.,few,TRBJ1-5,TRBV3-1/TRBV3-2,TGTGCCAGCAGCCAAGCGTCAGGGAATCAGCCCCAGCATTTT,CASSQASGNQPQHF
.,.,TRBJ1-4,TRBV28,TGTGCCAGCAGCCTCCAGGGCCCTCAAAATGAAAAACTGTTTTTT,CASSLQGPQNEKLFF
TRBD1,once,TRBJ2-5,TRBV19,TGTGCCAGTAGTATAGGAGGGGCACAGGGGTGGGAGACCCAGTACTTC,CASSIGGAQGWETQYF
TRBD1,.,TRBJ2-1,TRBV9,TGTGCCAGCAGCTCCCAGGTTGACAGGGGGCCCTTCATAAGCTCCTACAATGAGCAGTTCTTC,CASSSQVDRGPFISSYNEQFF
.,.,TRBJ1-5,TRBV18,TGTGCCAGCTCACCACGCGTCACCAAAGTGAATCAGCCCCAGCATTTT,CASSPRVTKVNQPQHF
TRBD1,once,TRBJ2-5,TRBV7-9,TGTGCCAGCAGCACTACCGACAGGGAAGAGACCCAGTACTTC,CASSTTDREETQYF
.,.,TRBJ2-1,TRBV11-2,TGTGCCAGCAGCTTAGTCGGCGGAATCTCCTACAATGAGCAGTTCTTC,CASSLVGGISYNEQFF
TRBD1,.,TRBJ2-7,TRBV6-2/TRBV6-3,TGTGCCAGCAGTTCTCCGGGACAGGGCGCCCTTTACGAGCAGTACTTC,CASSSPGQGALYEQYF
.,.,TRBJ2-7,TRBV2,TGTGCCAGCATGATGTGGTTCTACGAGCAGTACTTC,CASMMWFYEQYF
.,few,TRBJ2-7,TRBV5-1,TGCGCCAGCAGGCTGGGGGCGTATTCCGAGCAGTACTTC,CASRLGAYSEQYF
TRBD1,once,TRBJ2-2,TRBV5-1,TGCGCCAGCAGCTTGGAACCAGGGGGCACCGGGGAGCTGTTTTTT,CASSLEPGGTGELFF
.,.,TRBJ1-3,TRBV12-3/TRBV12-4,TGTGCCAGCAGTTTCCGACGAAACACCATATATTTT,CASSFRRNTIYF
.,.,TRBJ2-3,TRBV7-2,TGTGCCAGCAGCACTATAGACATCACAGATACGCAGTATTTT,CASSTIDITDTQYF
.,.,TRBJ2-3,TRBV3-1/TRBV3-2,TGTGCCAGCAGCCAAGTAGGCTTTCCAGATACGCAGTATTTT,CASSQVGFPDTQYF
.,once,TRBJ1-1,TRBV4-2,TGTGCCAGCAGCGAAGAAGGGGGAAAGGACACTGAAGCTTTCTTT,CASSEEGGKDTEAFF
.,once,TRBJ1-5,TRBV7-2,TGTGCCAGCAGCTTAGGCGGGTGGCAGCCCCAGCATTTT,CASSLGGWQPQHF